This is a list of T cell receptor beta chains from one sample in a study of Graves' ophthalmopathy and Graves' hyperthyroidism. TCRdb fed the multiplex PCR reads into MiXCR, producing one record per CDR3 protein. The data hold some 350,000 distinct CDR3 sequences, with about a sixth observed a single time. Input material: peripheral blood. The source of these receptors is an adult woman with stable Graves' hyperthyroidism. Each CDR3 is given with its conserved first and last residue. D genes are given only for firm matches. Size tells how often a clone was seen (once, few, many) or the class of an expanded clone, and some rows leave it out.

J | V | size | D | length | DNA | CDR3
TRBJ2-2 | TRBV28 | many | . | 14 | TGTGCCAGCAGCCTCCGGGACCCCACCGGGGAGCTGTTTTTT | CASSLRDPTGELFF
TRBJ1-2 | TRBV12-3/TRBV12-4 | many | . | 14 | TGTGCCAGCAGTTTCCCCCCTATCCTCTATGGCTACACCTTC | CASSFPPILYGYTF
TRBJ1-5 | TRBV7-9 | few | TRBD1 | 15 | TGTGCCAGCAGCTCCGGGACAGGGAATCGGCAGCCCCAGCATTTT | CASSSGTGNRQPQHF
TRBJ2-5 | TRBV14 | many | . | 17 | TGTGCCAGCAGCCAAGGTGAAGGACTAACGTACCAAGAGACCCAGTACTTC | CASSQGEGLTYQETQYF
TRBJ1-5 | TRBV2 | many | . | 15 | TGTGCCAGCAGTGAAGCGCTCTGGGGTAGTCAGCCCCAGCATTTT | CASSEALWGSQPQHF
TRBJ1-5 | TRBV6-2/TRBV6-3 | many | . | 15 | TGTGCCAGCCGGGCAGGGTCCCTTTATGATCAGCCCCAGCATTTT | CASRAGSLYDQPQHF
TRBJ1-3 | TRBV11-1 | many | . | 16 | TGTGCCAGCAGCCCCTCGGGTGTATTCTCTGGAAACACCATATATTTT | CASSPSGVFSGNTIYF
TRBJ1-3 | TRBV9 | . | . | 16 | TGTGCCAGCAGCGTAGAGGCCGGACAAACTGGAAACACCATATATTTT | CASSVEAGQTGNTIYF
TRBJ2-2 | TRBV18 | . | TRBD1 | 15 | TGTGCCAGCTCACCGGACAGGGATAACACCGGGGAGCTGTTTTTT | CASSPDRDNTGELFF
TRBJ1-5 | TRBV28 | . | . | 14 | TGTGCCAGCAGTTTAGGCAATAGCAATCAGCCCCAGCATTTT | CASSLGNSNQPQHF
TRBJ2-2 | TRBV20-1 | many | TRBD2 | 17 | TGCAGTGCTAGGCCCACACTAGCGAGAAACTACACCGGGGAGCTGTTTTTT | CSARPTLARNYTGELFF
TRBJ1-1 | TRBV18 | many | . | 12 | TGTGCCAGCAGTCCAGGGAACACTGAAGCTTTCTTT | CASSPGNTEAFF
TRBJ1-5 | TRBV28 | many | TRBD1 | 12 | TGTGCCAGCAGAGGGGGCGGTCAGCCCCAGCATTTT | CASRGGGQPQHF
TRBJ1-1 | TRBV6-5 | many | . | 15 | TGTGCCAGCAGTTACTCTGTCGCGGGGGCGACTGAAGCTTTCTTT | CASSYSVAGATEAFF
TRBJ1-6 | TRBV7-2 | . | . | 16 | TGTGCCAGCAGCTTAGAAGCAGAGGGAGGCAGGTCACCCCTCCACTTT | CASSLEAEGGRSPLHF
TRBJ2-5 | TRBV28 | few | TRBD2 | 13 | TGTGCCAGCACCCGGGGGGGCCAATGGGCCCAGTACTTC | CASTRGGQWAQYF
TRBJ1-1 | TRBV12-3/TRBV12-4 | . | . | 13 | TGTGCCAGCATCCTATCATGGGAGACTGAAGCTTTCTTT | CASILSWETEAFF
TRBJ2-4 | TRBV7-9 | many | . | 14 | TGTGCCAGCAGCCAAACCGAGGGGGGGGACATTCAGTACTTC | CASSQTEGGDIQYF
TRBJ2-7 | TRBV10-2 | many | TRBD2 | 12 | TGCGCCAGCACCGGGACTAGCTACGAGCAGTACTTC | CASTGTSYEQYF
TRBJ1-1 | TRBV28 | many | TRBD1 | 15 | TGTGCCAGCGGAGGGACGACAGGGGTGGACACTGAAGCTTTCTTT | CASGGTTGVDTEAFF
TRBJ2-7 | TRBV7-2 | few | . | 15 | TGTGCCAGCAGCGCCGTGACTACAAACCCCTACGAGCAGTACTTC | CASSAVTTNPYEQYF
TRBJ2-5 | TRBV7-3 | few | . | 15 | TGTGCCAGCAGGGGGGCGTCTAGCGGAAGTTGGACCCAGTACTTC | CASRGASSGSWTQYF
TRBJ2-7 | TRBV20-1 | many | TRBD2 | 12 | TGCAGTGTTCCGACTAGCGACTACGAGCAGTACTTC | CSVPTSDYEQYF
TRBJ1-1 | TRBV27 | many | . | 15 | TGTGCCAGCAGTTCAATCGGACGGCTGAACACTGAAGCTTTCTTT | CASSSIGRLNTEAFF
TRBJ1-5 | TRBV28 | many | . | 15 | TGTGCCAGCGATTCGGCGCCTGGGGGCGGTCAGCCCCAGCATTTT | CASDSAPGGGQPQHF
TRBJ2-5 | TRBV11-2 | . | . | 15 | TGTGCCAGCAGCTTGCAGGGGAAAAATTTGAAGACCCAGTACTTC | CASSLQGKNLKTQYF
TRBJ2-7 | TRBV20-1 | many | . | 13 | TGCAGTGCTAGAGAGGCCTCTTTGGGCGAGCAGTACTTC | CSAREASLGEQYF